This T cell receptor beta chain was captured in a study of OX40 agonist ivuxolimab in advanced cancers. The wider study: Ivuxolimab is a fully human IgG2 antibody that activates OX40 (CD134). Three patients responded partially, comprising one with hepatocellular carcinoma and two with cutaneous melanoma.

Whole-study findings and limits: Normalized T-cell clonal expansion was also low in a subset of nonresponders.

The investigators sampled blood at baseline, at cycle 4 day 1, and at cycle 7 day 1. Clones were read by immunoSEQ multiplex PCR, and TCRdb kept only the in-frame ones, dropping some. The table has 34,000 or so clones, 81% seen once. V was clipped by 3 bases and J by 1 base, with 8 bases between them. CDR3 length equals 14 residues. Germline CDR1 is SGHTA and CDR2 is FQGTGA. With respect to this clone: The antigen is unknown.

This chain uses TRBV7-3 with TRBJ2-3; D uncertain. The receptor was derived from an adult with an advanced solid tumor such as melanoma, head and neck, liver or kidney cancer. The sequencing here drew on CD4+ or CD8+ T cells sorted from blood, taken in a trial of the OX40 agonist ivuxolimab. CDR3 in DNA: TGTGCCAGCAGCTTTGTACATGGCACAGATACGCAGTATTTT. Translation: CASSFVHGTDTQYF. Supplemented by reference TRBV7-3 and TRBJ2-3, the full variable domain reads GAGVSQTPSNKVTEKGKYVELRCDPISGHTALYWYRQSLGQGPEFLIYFQGTGAADDSGLPNDRFFAVRPEGSVSTLKIQRTERGDSAVYLCASSFVHGTDTQYFGPGTRLTVL.